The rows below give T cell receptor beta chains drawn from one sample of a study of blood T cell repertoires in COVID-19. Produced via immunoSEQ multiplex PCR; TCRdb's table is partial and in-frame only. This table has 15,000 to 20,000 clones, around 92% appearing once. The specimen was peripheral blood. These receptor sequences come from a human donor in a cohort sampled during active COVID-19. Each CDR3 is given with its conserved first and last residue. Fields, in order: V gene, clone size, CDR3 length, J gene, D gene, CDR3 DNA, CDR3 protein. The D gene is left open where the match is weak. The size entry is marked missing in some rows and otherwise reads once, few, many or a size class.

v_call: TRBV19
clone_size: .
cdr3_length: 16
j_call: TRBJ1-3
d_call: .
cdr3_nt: TGTGCCAGTACTCAATCGGGAGGAGTCTCTGGAAACACCATATATTTT
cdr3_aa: CASTQSGGVSGNTIYF

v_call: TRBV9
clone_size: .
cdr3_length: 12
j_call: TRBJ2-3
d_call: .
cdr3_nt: TGTGCCAGCAGCGCCGCCGGAGATACGCAGTATTTT
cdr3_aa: CASSAAGDTQYF

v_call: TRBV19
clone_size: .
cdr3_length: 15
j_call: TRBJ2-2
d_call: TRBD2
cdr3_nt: TGTGCCAGTAGTATTCAAGGGACTAGCGCCGGGGAGCTGTTTTTT
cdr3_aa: CASSIQGTSAGELFF

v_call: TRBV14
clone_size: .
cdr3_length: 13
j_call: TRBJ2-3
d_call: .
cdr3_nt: TGTGCCAGCAGCCAAGAGGGGCCAGATACGCAGTATTTT
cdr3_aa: CASSQEGPDTQYF

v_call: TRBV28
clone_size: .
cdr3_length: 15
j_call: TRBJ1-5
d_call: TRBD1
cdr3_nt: TGTGCCAGCAGTCCTCCGGGACAGGGGAATCAGCCCCAGCATTTT
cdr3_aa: CASSPPGQGNQPQHF

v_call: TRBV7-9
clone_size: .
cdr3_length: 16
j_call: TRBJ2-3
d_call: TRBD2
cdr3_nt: TGTGCCAGCAGCTTAGGCAGCGGGGCCAACTGGAATACGCAGTATTTT
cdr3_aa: CASSLGSGANWNTQYF

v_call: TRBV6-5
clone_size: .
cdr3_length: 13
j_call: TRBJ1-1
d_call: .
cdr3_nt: TGTGCCAGCAGTTACAACTCGGGTACTGAAGCTTTCTTT
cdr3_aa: CASSYNSGTEAFF

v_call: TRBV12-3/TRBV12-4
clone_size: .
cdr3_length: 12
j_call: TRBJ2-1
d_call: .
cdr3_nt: TGTGCCAGCAGTCCGGACAACAATGAGCAGTTCTTC
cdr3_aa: CASSPDNNEQFF

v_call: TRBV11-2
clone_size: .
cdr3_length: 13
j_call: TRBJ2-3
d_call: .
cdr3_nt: TGTGCCAGCAGTTTTCCCGGCACAGATACGCAGTATTTT
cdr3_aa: CASSFPGTDTQYF

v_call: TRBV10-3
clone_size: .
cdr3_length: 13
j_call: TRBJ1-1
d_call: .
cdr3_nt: TGTGCCATCAGTGTGACAGAGAACACTGAAGCTTTCTTT
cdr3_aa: CAISVTENTEAFF

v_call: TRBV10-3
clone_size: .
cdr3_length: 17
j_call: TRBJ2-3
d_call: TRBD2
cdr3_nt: TGTGCCATCAGTGAGTCGGCTAGCGGGGCAAGCACAGATACGCAGTATTTT
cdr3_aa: CAISESASGASTDTQYF

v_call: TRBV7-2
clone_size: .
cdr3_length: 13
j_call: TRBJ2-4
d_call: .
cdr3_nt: TGTGCCAGCAGCTTGGACTGGAAAAACATTCAGTACTTC
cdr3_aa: CASSLDWKNIQYF

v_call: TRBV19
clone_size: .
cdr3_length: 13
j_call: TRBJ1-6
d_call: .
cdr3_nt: TGTGCCAGTAGTATTACTACACACTCACCCCTCCACTTT
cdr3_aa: CASSITTHSPLHF

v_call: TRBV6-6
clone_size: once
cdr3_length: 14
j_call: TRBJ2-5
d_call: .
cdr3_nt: TGTGCCAGCAGTTACTCTTACAGCCAAGAGACCCAGTACTTC
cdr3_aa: CASSYSYSQETQYF

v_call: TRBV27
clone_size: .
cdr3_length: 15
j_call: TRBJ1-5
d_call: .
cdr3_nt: TGTGCCACCCGGGGGGGAGGGACAAACAATCAGCCCCAGCATTTT
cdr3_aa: CATRGGGTNNQPQHF

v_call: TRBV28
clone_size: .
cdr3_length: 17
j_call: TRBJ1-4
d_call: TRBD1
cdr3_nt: TGTGCCAGCAGTCGAAGCAACAGGGGGCGATCTAATGAAAAACTGTTTTTT
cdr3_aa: CASSRSNRGRSNEKLFF

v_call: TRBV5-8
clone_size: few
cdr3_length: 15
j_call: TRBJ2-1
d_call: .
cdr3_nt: TGTGCCAGCGCCCGGAGGGGCAGCTCCTACAATGAGCAGTTCTTC
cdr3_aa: CASARRGSSYNEQFF

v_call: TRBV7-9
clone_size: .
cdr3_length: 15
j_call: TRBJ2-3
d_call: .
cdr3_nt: TGTGCCAGCAGCACTAGTGGCGGGGGCCCAGATACGCAGTATTTT
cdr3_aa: CASSTSGGGPDTQYF

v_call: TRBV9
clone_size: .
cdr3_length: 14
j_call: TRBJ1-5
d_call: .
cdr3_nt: TGTGCCAGCAGCGTAGGCGGGGGCAATCAGCCCCAGCATTTT
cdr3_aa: CASSVGGGNQPQHF

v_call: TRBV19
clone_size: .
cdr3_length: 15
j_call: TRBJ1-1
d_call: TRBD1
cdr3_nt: TGTGCCAGTAGTACAGACAGGGGGCGGGACACTGAAGCTTTCTTT
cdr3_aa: CASSTDRGRDTEAFF

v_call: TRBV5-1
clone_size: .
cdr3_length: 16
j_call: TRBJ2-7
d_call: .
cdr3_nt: TGCGCCAGCAGCCCAGCGGGCCGGAGTAGCTCCTACGAGCAGTACTTC
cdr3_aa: CASSPAGRSSSYEQYF

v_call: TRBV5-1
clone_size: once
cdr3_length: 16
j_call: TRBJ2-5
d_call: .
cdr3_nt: TGCGCCAGCAGCTTGGATGTGGGCAGAACCCAAGAGACCCAGTACTTC
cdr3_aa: CASSLDVGRTQETQYF

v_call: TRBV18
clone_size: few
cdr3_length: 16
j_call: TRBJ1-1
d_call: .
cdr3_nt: TGTGCCAGCTCACCACTCGGAGAGACAGTGAACACTGAAGCTTTCTTT
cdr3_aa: CASSPLGETVNTEAFF

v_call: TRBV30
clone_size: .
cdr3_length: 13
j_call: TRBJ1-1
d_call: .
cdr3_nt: TGTGCCTGGAGCATCACGAGAGGCACTGAAGCTTTCTTT
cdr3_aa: CAWSITRGTEAFF

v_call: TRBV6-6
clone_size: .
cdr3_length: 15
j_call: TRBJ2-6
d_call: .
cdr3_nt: TGTGCCAGCAGTTTCACAGCAATTGGGGCCAACGTCCTGACTTTC
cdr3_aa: CASSFTAIGANVLTF

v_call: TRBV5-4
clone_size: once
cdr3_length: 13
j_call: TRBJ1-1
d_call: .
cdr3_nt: TGTGCCAGCAGCTTGAACAGATACACTGAAGCTTTCTTT
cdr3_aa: CASSLNRYTEAFF

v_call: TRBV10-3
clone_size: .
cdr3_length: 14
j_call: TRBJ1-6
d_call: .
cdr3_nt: TGTGCCATCAGCGCGGGGGGGATAAATTCACCCCTCCACTTT
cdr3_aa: CAISAGGINSPLHF

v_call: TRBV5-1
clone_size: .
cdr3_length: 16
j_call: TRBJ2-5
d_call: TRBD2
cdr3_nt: TGCGCCAGCAGGCTAGCGGGAACTTGGAACCAAGAGACCCAGTACTTC
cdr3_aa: CASRLAGTWNQETQYF

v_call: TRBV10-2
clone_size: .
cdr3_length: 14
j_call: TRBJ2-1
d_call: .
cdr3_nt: TGCGCCAGCGTAAACAGACTACTCAATAATGAGCAGTTCTTC
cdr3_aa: CASVNRLLNNEQFF

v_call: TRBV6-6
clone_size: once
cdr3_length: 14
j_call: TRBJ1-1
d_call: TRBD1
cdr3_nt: TGTGCCAGCACCGGGGGACAGGTGAACACTGAAGCTTTCTTT
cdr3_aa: CASTGGQVNTEAFF

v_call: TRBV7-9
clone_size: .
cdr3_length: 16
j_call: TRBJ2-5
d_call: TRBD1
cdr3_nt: TGTGCCAGCAGCTCCCGGGACAGGGGGTGGGAGGAGACCCAGTACTTC
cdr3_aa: CASSSRDRGWEETQYF

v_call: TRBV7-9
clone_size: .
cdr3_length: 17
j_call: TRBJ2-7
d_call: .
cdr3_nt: TGTGCCAGCAGCTTGCCGGTTGGCGAGCGTAAGGCCTACGAGCAGTACTTC
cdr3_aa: CASSLPVGERKAYEQYF

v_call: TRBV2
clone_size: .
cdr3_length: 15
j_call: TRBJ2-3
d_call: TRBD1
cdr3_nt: TGTGCCAGCACCCGGGACAGGGTCAGCACAGATACGCAGTATTTT
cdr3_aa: CASTRDRVSTDTQYF

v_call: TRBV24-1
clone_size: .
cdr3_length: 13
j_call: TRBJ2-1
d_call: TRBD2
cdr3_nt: TGTGCCACCGGGACTAGCGGGAACAATGAGCAGTTCTTC
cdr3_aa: CATGTSGNNEQFF

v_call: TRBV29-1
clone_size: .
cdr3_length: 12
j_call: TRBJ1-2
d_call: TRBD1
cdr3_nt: TGCAGCGCAAGGACAGGGGGATATGGCTACACCTTC
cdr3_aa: CSARTGGYGYTF

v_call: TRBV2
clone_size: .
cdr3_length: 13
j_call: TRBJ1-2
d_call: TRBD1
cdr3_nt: TGTGCCAGCAGAGGGGGACAGGTCTCTGGCTACACCTTC
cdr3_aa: CASRGGQVSGYTF

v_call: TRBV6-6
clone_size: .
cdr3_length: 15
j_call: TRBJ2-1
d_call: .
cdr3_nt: TGTGCCAGCAGCCGACAGCGTAGCTCCTACAATGAGCAGTTCTTC
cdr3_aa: CASSRQRSSYNEQFF

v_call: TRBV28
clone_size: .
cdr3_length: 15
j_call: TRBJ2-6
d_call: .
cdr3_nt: TGTGCCAGCAGTCCTCCGGGCTCTGGGGCCAACGTCCTGACTTTC
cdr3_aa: CASSPPGSGANVLTF

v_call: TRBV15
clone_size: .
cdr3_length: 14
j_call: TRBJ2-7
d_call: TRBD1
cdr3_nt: TGTGCCACCAGCAGGACAGGGGTGCTCTACGAGCAGTACTTC
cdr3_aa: CATSRTGVLYEQYF

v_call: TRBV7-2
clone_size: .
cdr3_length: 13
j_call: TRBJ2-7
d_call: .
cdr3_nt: TGTGCCAGCAGCTTAAACAGGCTCTACGAGCAGTACTTC
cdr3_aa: CASSLNRLYEQYF

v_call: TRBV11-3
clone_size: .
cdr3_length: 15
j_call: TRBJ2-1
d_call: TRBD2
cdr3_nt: TGTGCCAGCAGCTTAGCGGGCGGGGGGTACAATGAGCAGTTCTTC
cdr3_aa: CASSLAGGGYNEQFF

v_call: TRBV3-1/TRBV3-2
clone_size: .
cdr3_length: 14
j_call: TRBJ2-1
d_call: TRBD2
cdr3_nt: TGTGCCAGCAGCCTCACATCCGGGACTAGTGAGCAGTTCTTC
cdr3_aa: CASSLTSGTSEQFF

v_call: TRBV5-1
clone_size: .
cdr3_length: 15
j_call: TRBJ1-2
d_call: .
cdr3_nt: TGCGCCAGCAGCCCGATCCCGACGGGACTCTATGGCTACACCTTC
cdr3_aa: CASSPIPTGLYGYTF

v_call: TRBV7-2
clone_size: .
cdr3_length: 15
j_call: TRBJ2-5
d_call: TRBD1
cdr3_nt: TGTGCCAGCAGCTCTGGACAGGGGGCACGGGAGACCCAGTACTTC
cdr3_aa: CASSSGQGARETQYF

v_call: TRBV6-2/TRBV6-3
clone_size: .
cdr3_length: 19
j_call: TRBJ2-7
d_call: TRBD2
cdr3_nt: TGTGCCAGCAGTTACTCGCTGCTTGTAGCGGGGGGGAGCGACTACGAGCAGTACTTC
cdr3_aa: CASSYSLLVAGGSDYEQYF

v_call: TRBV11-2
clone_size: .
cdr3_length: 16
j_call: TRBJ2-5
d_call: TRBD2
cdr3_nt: TGTGCCAGCAGCTTACGAGCGGGGGGGCTAGGAGAGACCCAGTACTTC
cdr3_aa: CASSLRAGGLGETQYF

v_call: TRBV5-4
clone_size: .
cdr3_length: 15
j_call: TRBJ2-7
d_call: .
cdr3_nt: TGTGCCAGCAGCTTGGAGGGACTGATCTCCTACGAGCAGTACTTC
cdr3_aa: CASSLEGLISYEQYF

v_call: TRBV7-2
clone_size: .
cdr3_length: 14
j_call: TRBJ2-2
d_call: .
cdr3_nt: TGTGCCAGCAGCTCGGGACTTTACACCGGGGAGCTGTTTTTT
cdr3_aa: CASSSGLYTGELFF

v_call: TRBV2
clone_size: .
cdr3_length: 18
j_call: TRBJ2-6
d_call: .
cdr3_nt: TGTGCCAGCTGCCAAGGGGGGGCCTGGAGCTCTGGGGCCAACGTCCTGACTTTC
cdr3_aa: CASCQGGAWSSGANVLTF

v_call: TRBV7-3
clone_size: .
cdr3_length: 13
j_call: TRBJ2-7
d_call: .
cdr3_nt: TGTGCCAGCAGCCGCGGGCCTCGGGACGAGCAGTACTTC
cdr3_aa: CASSRGPRDEQYF

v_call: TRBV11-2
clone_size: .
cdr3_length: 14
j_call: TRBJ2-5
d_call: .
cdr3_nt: TGTGCCAGCAGCTTTGGAGGTTACCAAGAGACCCAGTACTTC
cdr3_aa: CASSFGGYQETQYF

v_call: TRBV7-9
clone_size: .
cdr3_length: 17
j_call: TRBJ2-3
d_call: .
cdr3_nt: TGTGCCAGCAGCTTAGGGTACCGGCAGGGCCACACAGATACGCAGTATTTT
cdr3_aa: CASSLGYRQGHTDTQYF